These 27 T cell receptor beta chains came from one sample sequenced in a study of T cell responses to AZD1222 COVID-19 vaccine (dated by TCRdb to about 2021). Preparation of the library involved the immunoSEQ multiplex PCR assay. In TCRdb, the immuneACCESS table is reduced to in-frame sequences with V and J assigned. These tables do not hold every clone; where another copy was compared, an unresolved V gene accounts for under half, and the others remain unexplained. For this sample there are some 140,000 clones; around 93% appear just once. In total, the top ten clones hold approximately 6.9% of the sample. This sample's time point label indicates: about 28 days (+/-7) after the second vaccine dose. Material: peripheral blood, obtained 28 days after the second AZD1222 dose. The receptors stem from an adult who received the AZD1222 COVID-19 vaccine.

The CDR3 spells CASRIDLTSGGADTQYF. The CDR3 DNA follows: TGCGCCAGCCGAATCGATCTTACTAGCGGGGGGGCAGATACGCAGTATTTT. The gene calls are TRBV5-1 and TRBJ2-3; 13 bases line up with TRBD2. The trim removed 7 bases at V and 4 bases at J, leaving 12 bases unmatched. The V gene's germline CDR1 is SGHRS and CDR2 YFSETQ. This CDR3 is built from 17 residues.

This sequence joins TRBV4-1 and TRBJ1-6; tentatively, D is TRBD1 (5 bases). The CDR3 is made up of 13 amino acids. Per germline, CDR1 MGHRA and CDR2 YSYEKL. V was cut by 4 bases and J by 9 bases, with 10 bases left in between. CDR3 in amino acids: CASSRTGASPLHF. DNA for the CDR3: TGCGCCAGCAGCCGAACAGGAGCTTCACCCCTCCACTTT.

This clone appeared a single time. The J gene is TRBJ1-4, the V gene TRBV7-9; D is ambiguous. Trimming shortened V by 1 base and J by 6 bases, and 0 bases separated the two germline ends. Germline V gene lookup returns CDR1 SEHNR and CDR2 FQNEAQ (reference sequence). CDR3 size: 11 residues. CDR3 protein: CASSLDEKLFF. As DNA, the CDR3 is TGTGCCAGCAGCTTAGATGAAAAACTGTTTTTT. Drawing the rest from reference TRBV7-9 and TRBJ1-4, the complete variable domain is DTGVSQNPRHKITKRGQNVTFRCDPISEHNRLYWYRQTLGQGPEFLTYFQNEAQLEKSRLLSDRFSAERPKGSFSTLEIQRTEQGDSAMYLCASSLDEKLFFGSGTQLSVL.

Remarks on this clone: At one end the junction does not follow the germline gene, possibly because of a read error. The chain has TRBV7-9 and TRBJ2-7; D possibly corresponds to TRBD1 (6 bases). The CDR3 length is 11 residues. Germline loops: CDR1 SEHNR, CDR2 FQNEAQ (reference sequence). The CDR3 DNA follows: TGTGCAAGCAGGGGATCCTACGAGCAGTACTTC. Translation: CASRGSYEQYF.

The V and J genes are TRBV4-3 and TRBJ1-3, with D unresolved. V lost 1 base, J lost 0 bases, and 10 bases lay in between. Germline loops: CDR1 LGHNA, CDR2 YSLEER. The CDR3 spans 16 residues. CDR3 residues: CASSQVLGDSGNTIYF. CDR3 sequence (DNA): TGCGCCAGCAGCCAAGTTCTGGGAGACTCTGGAAACACCATATATTTT.

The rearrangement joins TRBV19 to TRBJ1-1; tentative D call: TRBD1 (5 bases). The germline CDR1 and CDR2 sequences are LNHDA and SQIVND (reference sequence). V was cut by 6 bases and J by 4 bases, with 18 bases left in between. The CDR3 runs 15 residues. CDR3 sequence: CASSPTAIGATEAFF. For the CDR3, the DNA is TGTGCCAGTAGCCCTACAGCCATTGGGGCCACTGAAGCTTTCTTT.

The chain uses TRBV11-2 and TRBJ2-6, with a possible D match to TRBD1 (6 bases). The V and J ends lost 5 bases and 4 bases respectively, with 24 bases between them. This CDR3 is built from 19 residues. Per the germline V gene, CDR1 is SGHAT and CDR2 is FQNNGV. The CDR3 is CASSHPGQITLRGANVLTF. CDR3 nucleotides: TGTGCCAGCAGCCACCCCGGACAGATAACCTTGCGAGGGGCCAACGTCCTGACTTTC.

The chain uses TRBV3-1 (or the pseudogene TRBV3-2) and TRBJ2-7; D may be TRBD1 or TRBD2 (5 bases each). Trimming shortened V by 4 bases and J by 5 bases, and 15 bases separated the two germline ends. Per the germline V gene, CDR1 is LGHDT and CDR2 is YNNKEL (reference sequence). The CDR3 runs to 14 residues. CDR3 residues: CASSPRVGSDEQYF. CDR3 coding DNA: TGTGCCAGCAGCCCCAGGGTGGGGAGCGACGAGCAGTACTTC.

CDR3 bases: TGCGCCAGCCGCGTGACGGGAGTGGAAAACACTGAAGCTTTCTTT. It translates to CASRVTGVENTEAFF. V usage is TRBV5-1 and J usage is TRBJ1-1; no reliable D call. CDR1 is SGHRS, CDR2 YFSETQ, per germline. With 7 bases removed from V and 2 bases from J, the gap between germline ends came to 18 bases. CDR3 size: 15 residues.

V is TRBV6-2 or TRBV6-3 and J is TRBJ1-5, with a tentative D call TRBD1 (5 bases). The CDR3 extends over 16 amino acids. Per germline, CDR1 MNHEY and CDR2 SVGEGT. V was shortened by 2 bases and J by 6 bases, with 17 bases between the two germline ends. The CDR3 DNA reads TGTGCCAGCAGTTACGGGCTACAGGTCCGGGGTCAGCCCCAGCATTTT. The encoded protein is CASSYGLQVRGQPQHF.

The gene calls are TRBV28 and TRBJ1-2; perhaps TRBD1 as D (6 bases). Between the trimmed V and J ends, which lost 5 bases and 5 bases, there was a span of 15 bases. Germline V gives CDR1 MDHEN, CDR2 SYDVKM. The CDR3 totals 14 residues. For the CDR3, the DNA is TGTGCCAGCAGTGTCCCACAGGGTGCTTATGGCTACACCTTC. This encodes CASSVPQGAYGYTF.

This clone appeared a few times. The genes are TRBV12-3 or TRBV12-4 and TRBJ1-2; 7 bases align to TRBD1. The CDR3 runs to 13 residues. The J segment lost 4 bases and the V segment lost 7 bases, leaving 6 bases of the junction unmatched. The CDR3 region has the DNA TGTGCCAGCACCCCAGGACAGGCCTATGGCTACACCTTC. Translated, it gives CASTPGQAYGYTF.

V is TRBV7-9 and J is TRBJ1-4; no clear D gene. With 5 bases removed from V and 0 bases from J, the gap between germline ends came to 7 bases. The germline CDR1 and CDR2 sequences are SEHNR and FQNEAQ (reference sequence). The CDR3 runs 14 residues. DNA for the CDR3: TGTGCCAGCAGCGTCGTAGCAACTAATGAAAAACTGTTTTTT. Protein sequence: CASSVVATNEKLFF. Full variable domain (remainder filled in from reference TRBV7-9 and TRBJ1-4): DTGVSQNPRHKITKRGQNVTFRCDPISEHNRLYWYRQTLGQGPEFLTYFQNEAQLEKSRLLSDRFSAERPKGSFSTLEIQRTEQGDSAMYLCASSVVATNEKLFFGSGTQLSVL.

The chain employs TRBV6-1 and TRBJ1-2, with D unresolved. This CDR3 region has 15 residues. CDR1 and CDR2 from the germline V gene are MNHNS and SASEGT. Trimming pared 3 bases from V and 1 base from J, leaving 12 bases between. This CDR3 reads CASSEAGVLNYGYTF. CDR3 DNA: TGTGCCAGCAGTGAGGCAGGAGTACTTAACTATGGCTACACCTTC.

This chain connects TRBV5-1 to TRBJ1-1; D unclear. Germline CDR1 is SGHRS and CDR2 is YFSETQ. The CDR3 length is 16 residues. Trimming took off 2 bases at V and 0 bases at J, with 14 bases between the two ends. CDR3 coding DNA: TGCGCCAGCAGCTTCAGTCTAGCGGGGATGAACACTGAAGCTTTCTTT. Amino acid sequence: CASSFSLAGMNTEAFF. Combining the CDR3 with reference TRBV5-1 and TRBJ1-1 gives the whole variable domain KAGVTQTPRYLIKTRGQQVTLSCSPISGHRSVSWYQQTPGQGLQFLFEYFSETQRNKGNFPGRFSGRQFSNSRSEMNVSTLELGDSALYLCASSFSLAGMNTEAFFGQGTRLTVV.

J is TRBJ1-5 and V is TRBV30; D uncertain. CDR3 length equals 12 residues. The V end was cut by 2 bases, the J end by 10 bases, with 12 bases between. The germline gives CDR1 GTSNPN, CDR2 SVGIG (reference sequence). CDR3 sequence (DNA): TGTGCCTGGAGTCCGCGGGCCGGACCCCAGCATTTT. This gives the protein CAWSPRAGPQHF.

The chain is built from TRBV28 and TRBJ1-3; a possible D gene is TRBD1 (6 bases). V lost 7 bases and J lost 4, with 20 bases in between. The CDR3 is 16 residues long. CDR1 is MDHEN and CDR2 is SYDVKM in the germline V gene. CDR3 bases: TGTGCCAGCAACCCGGGGGGAGGACAGACCGGAAACACCATATATTTT. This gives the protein CASNPGGGQTGNTIYF.

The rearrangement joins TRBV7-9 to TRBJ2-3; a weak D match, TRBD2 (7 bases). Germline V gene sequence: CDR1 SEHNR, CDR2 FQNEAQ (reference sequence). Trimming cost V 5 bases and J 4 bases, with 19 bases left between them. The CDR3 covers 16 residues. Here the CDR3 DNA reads TGTGCCAGCAGCCCCAGACGGGGGGCCTTGCCAGATACGCAGTATTTT. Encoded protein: CASSPRRGALPDTQYF.

The DNA for the CDR3 is TGTGCCAGCTCGCGGGACAGTTGGAACACTGAAGCTTTCTTT. This codes for CASSRDSWNTEAFF. V gene TRBV18 combines with J gene TRBJ1-1, with 7 bases that match TRBD1. With 6 bases clipped from V and 1 base from J, the junction kept 5 bases outside the gene matches. From germline, CDR1 is KGHSH and CDR2 LQKENI. The CDR3 consists of 14 residues.

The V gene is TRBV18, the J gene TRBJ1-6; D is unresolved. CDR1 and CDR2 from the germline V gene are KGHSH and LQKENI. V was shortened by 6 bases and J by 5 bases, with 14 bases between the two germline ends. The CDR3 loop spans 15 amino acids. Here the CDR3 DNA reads TGTGCCAGCTCCCCGGACTCACAGAATAATTCACCCCTCCACTTT. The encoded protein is CASSPDSQNNSPLHF.

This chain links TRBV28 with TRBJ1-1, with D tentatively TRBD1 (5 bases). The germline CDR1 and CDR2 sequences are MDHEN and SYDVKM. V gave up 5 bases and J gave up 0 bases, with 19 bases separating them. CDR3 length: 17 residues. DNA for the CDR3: TGTGCCAGCAGTCTCGGACAAGGCCCGGGCCTGAACACTGAAGCTTTCTTT. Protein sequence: CASSLGQGPGLNTEAFF.

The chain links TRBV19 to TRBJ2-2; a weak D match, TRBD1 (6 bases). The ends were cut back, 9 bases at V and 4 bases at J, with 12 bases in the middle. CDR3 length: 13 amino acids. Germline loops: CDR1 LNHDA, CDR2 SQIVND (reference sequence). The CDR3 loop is CARHRVSTGELFF. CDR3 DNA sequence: TGTGCCAGGCACAGGGTTAGCACCGGGGAGCTGTTTTTT. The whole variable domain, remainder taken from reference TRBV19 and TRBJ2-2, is DGGITQSPKYLFRKEGQNVTLSCEQNLNHDAMYWYRQDPGQGLRLIYYSQIVNDFQKGDIAEGYSVSREKKESFPLTVTSAQKNPTAFYLCARHRVSTGELFFGEGSRLTVL.

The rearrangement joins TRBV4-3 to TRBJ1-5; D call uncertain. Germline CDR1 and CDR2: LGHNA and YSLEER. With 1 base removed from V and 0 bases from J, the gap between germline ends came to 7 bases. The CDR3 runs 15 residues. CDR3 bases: TGCGCCAGCAGCCAAGGGCCTTATAGCAATCAGCCCCAGCATTTT. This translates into CASSQGPYSNQPQHF.

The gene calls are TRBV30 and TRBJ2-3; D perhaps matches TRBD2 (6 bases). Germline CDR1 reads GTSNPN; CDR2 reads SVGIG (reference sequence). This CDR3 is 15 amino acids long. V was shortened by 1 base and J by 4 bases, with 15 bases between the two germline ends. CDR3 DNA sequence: TGTGCCTGGAGTGATAAGGCTAGCGTTGCAGATACGCAGTATTTT. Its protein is CAWSDKASVADTQYF.

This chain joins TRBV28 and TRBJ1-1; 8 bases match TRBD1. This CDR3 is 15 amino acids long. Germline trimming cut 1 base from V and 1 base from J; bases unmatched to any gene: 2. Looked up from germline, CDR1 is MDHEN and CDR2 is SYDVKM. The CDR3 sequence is CASSLSGQGNTEAFF. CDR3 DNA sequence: TGTGCCAGCAGTTTATCCGGACAGGGGAACACTGAAGCTTTCTTT. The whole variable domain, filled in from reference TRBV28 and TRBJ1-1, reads DVKVTQSSRYLVKRTGEKVFLECVQDMDHENMFWYRQDPGLGLRLIYFSYDVKMKEKGDIPEGYSVSREKKERFSLILESASTNQTSMYLCASSLSGQGNTEAFFGQGTRLTVV.

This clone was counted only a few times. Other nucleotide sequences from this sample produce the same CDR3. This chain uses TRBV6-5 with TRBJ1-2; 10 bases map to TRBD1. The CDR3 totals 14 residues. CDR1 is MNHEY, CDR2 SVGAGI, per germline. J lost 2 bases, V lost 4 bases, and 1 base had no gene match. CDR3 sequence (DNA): TGTGCCAGCAGTTTGGGACAGGGGAACTATGGCTACACCTTC. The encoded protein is CASSLGQGNYGYTF.

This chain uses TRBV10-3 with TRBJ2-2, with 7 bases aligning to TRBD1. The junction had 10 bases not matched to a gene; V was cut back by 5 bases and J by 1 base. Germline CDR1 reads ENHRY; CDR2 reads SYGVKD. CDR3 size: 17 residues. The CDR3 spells CAISLWSSGGNTGELFF. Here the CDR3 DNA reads TGTGCCATCAGTCTATGGTCGTCAGGGGGGAACACCGGGGAGCTGTTTTTT.